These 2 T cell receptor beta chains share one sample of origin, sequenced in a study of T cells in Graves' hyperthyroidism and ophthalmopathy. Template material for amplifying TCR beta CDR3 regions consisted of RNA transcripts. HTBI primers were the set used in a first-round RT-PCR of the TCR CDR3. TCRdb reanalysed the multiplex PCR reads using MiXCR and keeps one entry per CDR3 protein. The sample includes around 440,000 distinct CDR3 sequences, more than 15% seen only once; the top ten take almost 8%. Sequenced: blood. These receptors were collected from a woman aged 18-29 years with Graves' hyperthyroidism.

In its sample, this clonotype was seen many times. DNA of the CDR3: TGTGCCAGTAGTAGCCGGGACTCTACCTCTACGAGGCAGTACTTC. The encoded protein is CASSSRDSTSTRQYF. The rearrangement links TRBV19 to TRBJ2-7; a possible D gene is TRBD2 (6 bases). The CDR3 contains 15 residues. The V gene lost 4 bases and the J gene lost 9 bases, with 22 bases spanning the gap. Germline CDR1 reads LNHDA; CDR2 reads SQIVND (reference sequence).

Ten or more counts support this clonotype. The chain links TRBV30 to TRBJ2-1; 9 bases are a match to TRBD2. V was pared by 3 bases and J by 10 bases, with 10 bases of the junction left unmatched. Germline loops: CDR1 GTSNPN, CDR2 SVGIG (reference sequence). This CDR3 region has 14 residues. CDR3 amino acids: CAWSRVAGAGEQFF. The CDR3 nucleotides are TGTGCCTGGAGCCGGGTAGCGGGAGCAGGGGAGCAGTTCTTC.